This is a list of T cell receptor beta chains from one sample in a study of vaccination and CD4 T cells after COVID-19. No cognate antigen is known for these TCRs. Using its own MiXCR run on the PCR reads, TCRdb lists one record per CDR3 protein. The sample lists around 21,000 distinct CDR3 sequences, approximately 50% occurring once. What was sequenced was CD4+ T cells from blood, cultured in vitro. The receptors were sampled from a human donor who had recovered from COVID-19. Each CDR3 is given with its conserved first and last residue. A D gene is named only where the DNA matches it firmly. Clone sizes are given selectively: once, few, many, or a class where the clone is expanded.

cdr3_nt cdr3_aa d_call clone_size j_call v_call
TGTGCCAGCAGGAGAATTGACAGGTTCTATAGCAATCAGCCCCAGCATTTT CASRRIDRFYSNQPQHF . few TRBJ1-5 TRBV28
TGTGCCAGCAGTTTCCGACAGACTAATCAGCCCCAGCATTTT CASSFRQTNQPQHF . . TRBJ1-5 TRBV12-3/TRBV12-4
TGTGCCAGCACCCCAGGGGGGTCCGGCTACACCTTC CASTPGGSGYTF TRBD1 few TRBJ1-2 TRBV6-1
TGTGCCAGCCGCGGGGGGCTTCACGCGGCTAACTATGGCTACACCTTC CASRGGLHAANYGYTF . . TRBJ1-2 TRBV2
TGCAGTGCTAGAGACGAATCGGGTCAGCCCCAGCATTTT CSARDESGQPQHF . few TRBJ1-5 TRBV20-1
TGTGCCAGCAGCTCTAGGACAGGCGAGTATGGCTACACCTTC CASSSRTGEYGYTF TRBD1 few TRBJ1-2 TRBV7-2
TGTGCCAGCAGTGGTACTGGCGCAGTCAACACTGAAGCTTTCTTT CASSGTGAVNTEAFF . . TRBJ1-1 TRBV12-3/TRBV12-4
TGTGCCAGCGGAGACAGCCAAGAGACCCAGTACTTC CASGDSQETQYF . . TRBJ2-5 TRBV6-2/TRBV6-3
TGCAGTGCTAGCGAGGGTTTAAGCAATCAGCCCCAGCATTTT CSASEGLSNQPQHF . . TRBJ1-5 TRBV20-1
TGTGCCAGCCGGGCATCCAGACCCTTTTCGAACTTGGGGCCCCAGCATTTT CASRASRPFSNLGPQHF . few TRBJ1-5 TRBV28
TGTGCCAGCAGCGGAGTAAACACCTTGAACTATGGCTACACCTTC CASSGVNTLNYGYTF . few TRBJ1-2 TRBV7-2
TGTGCCACCAGTGACAGCGGAGCTAACTATGGCTACACCTTC CATSDSGANYGYTF . once TRBJ1-2 TRBV24-1
TGCGCCAGCAGCCAGGCCAGACAGGGTGGCGAGACCCAGTACTTC CASSQARQGGETQYF TRBD1 . TRBJ2-5 TRBV4-1
TGTGCCAGCAGCGCCAACAATGCAGATACGCAGTATTTT CASSANNADTQYF . . TRBJ2-3 TRBV9
TGTGCCAGCAGTTACGGGAGAGGGGGCTACGAGCAGTACTTC CASSYGRGGYEQYF . . TRBJ2-7 TRBV6-2/TRBV6-3
TGCAGTGCTAGGGGCTGGCGACTAGGGAACAATGAGCAGTTCTTC CSARGWRLGNNEQFF . few TRBJ2-1 TRBV20-1
TGTGCCAGCAGCCCATGGGGGGGCGGCATCTCCTACAATGAGCAGTTCTTC CASSPWGGGISYNEQFF . . TRBJ2-1 TRBV7-6
TGTGCCAGCAGTCCATTAAAGTATAGCGGAGACAATGAGCAGTTCTTC CASSPLKYSGDNEQFF . . TRBJ2-1 TRBV28
TGTGCCAGCAGTCAGGGACCCAATCAAGCGGACTACGAGCAGTACTTC CASSQGPNQADYEQYF . once TRBJ2-7 TRBV2
TGTGCCTGGAGGCGGGTGGCGAACACCGGGGAGCTGTTTTTT CAWRRVANTGELFF . . TRBJ2-2 TRBV30
TGCAGTGCTAGGGGAGTTAGCGGGGGGCGAACCTACGAGCAGTACTTC CSARGVSGGRTYEQYF TRBD2 . TRBJ2-7 TRBV20-1
TGCGCCAGCAGCCAAGTGGGGGGCGAAGGTGGCTACACCTTC CASSQVGGEGGYTF . . TRBJ1-2 TRBV4-3
TGTGCCAGCAGTTCCGGGCGAGGGGAGCTGTTTTTT CASSSGRGELFF . . TRBJ2-2 TRBV12-3/TRBV12-4
TGTGCCAGCAGTGAAGGATCACTACGAAGGGCCCAGTACTTC CASSEGSLRRAQYF . . TRBJ2-5 TRBV6-1
TGTGCCAGCAGCTCCCGTGGCCGGGACGGTCGATCGGGGACCCAGTACTTC CASSSRGRDGRSGTQYF . . TRBJ2-5 TRBV7-8
TGTGCCAGCAGCTTATGGGTGGGGGGATCTGATTCACCCCTCCACTTT CASSLWVGGSDSPLHF . . TRBJ1-6 TRBV11-3
TGTGCCAGTAGTATAGATTCCTGGACGGGTCAGCCCCAGCATTTT CASSIDSWTGQPQHF . . TRBJ1-5 TRBV19
TGTGCCAGTAGTATAGGAACCTCTGGGGCCAACGTCCTGACTTTC CASSIGTSGANVLTF . . TRBJ2-6 TRBV19
TGTGCCAGCAGCTTCGGATTTAGCACAGATACGCAGTATTTT CASSFGFSTDTQYF . few TRBJ2-3 TRBV7-8
TGTGCCTGGAGTGGAGGGTTTCGTGAGCCCCAGCATTTT CAWSGGFREPQHF . few TRBJ1-5 TRBV30
TGTGCCAGTAGGTTGGACAGGGAATCATATGGCTACACCTTC CASRLDRESYGYTF TRBD1 . TRBJ1-2 TRBV19
TGTGCCAGCAGCAAATTAGGGATAGACACTGAAGCTTTCTTT CASSKLGIDTEAFF . . TRBJ1-1 TRBV21-1
TGTGCCAGCAGCTTAGACGGGGGGAACACTGAAGCTTTCTTT CASSLDGGNTEAFF . few TRBJ1-1 TRBV7-9
TGTGCCAGCAGCTTATTTCAGGGGGCGGCGGGAAACACCATATATTTT CASSLFQGAAGNTIYF TRBD1 once TRBJ1-3 TRBV7-9
TGCAGTGCTCGGACCCCCGGAGTACGAAACACTGAAGCTTTCTTT CSARTPGVRNTEAFF . few TRBJ1-1 TRBV20-1
TGTGCCAGCAGTGAAGACTCCGGGACAGGGTTGGACGATACGCAGTATTTT CASSEDSGTGLDDTQYF TRBD1 . TRBJ2-3 TRBV6-1
TGTGCCAGCAGCTCTGAGGGTTATACAGAAGCTTTCTTT CASSSEGYTEAFF . . TRBJ1-1 TRBV6-1
TGTGCCAGCAGCCCGAGCGCAGGGGCCCCTGAAGCTTTCTTT CASSPSAGAPEAFF . . TRBJ1-1 TRBV5-4
TGTGCCAGCAGTTCCATCCGGGACATCATATATAGCAATCAGCCCCAGCATTTT CASSSIRDIIYSNQPQHF . once TRBJ1-5 TRBV28
TGCGCCAGCAGCCGTTCCGGGACAGGGAAGAAGGAAGCTTTCTTT CASSRSGTGKKEAFF TRBD1 . TRBJ1-1 TRBV5-1
TGTGCCTCTCGTCCCGGGGGGCTAGGAGAAACGCAGTATTTT CASRPGGLGETQYF . . TRBJ2-3 TRBV6-1
TGTGCCAGCAGCGCCGGGGGACAGGGGTTTCGCGAGCAGTACTTC CASSAGGQGFREQYF TRBD1 few TRBJ2-7 TRBV27
TGTGCCAGCAGTCCCGACAGGAAAGGGACCCAAGAGACCCAGTACTTC CASSPDRKGTQETQYF . . TRBJ2-5 TRBV28
TGCAGTGCAGAAGAGGGGGGCCGCTACAATGAGCAGTTCTTC CSAEEGGRYNEQFF . . TRBJ2-1 TRBV20-1
TGTGCCAGCAGTGGCGCCATCATGAACACTGAAGCTTTCTTT CASSGAIMNTEAFF . . TRBJ1-1 TRBV2
TGCAGTGCCACTCACCCCCCCACGTCAGCGCAGTATTTT CSATHPPTSAQYF . few TRBJ2-3 TRBV20-1
TGTGCCAGCAGCACCCCCAGGAGACAGGGAGGAGATACGCAGTATTTT CASSTPRRQGGDTQYF . few TRBJ2-3 TRBV7-8
TGTGCCAGCAGCTTGTCGGGGCACACAGATACGCAGTATTTT CASSLSGHTDTQYF . . TRBJ2-3 TRBV5-8
TGTGCCAGCAGCTTCAGCGTGGGGCAAGGGGGTGAGCAGTTCTTC CASSFSVGQGGEQFF . . TRBJ2-1 TRBV11-2
TGTGCCAGCAGCTCAACACCGGGGTGGCCCCAGCATTTT CASSSTPGWPQHF . few TRBJ1-5 TRBV5-8
TGTGCCAGCAGGGCAGGGTCCTATGGCTACACCTTC CASRAGSYGYTF . . TRBJ1-2 TRBV7-9
TGTGCCAGCAGTGGGATGGGCGGGAGGCCCCGCACAGATACGCAGTATTTT CASSGMGGRPRTDTQYF TRBD2 few TRBJ2-3 TRBV12-3/TRBV12-4
TGTGCCAGCAGCGGGACAGTTAACTATGGCTACACCTTC CASSGTVNYGYTF TRBD1 few TRBJ1-2 TRBV6-1